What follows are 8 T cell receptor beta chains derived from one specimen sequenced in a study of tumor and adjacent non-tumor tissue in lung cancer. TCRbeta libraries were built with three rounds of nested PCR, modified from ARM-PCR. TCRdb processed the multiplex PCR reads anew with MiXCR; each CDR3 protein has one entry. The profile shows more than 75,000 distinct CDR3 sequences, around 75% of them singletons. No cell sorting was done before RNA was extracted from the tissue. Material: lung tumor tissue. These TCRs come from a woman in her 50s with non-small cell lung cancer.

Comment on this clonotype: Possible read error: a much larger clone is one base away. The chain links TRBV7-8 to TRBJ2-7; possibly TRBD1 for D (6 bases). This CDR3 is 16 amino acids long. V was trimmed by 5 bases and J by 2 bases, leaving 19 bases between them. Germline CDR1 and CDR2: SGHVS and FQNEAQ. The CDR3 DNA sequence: TGTGCCAGCAGCCTTGGGTCCGGGACACTTACCTACGAGCAGTACTTC. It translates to CASSLGSGTLTYEQYF.

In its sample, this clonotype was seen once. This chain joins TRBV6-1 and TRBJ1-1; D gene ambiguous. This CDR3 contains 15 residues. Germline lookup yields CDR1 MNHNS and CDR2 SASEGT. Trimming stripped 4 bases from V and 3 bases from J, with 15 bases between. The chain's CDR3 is CASSGALEWDTEAFF. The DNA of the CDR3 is TGTGCCAGCAGTGGGGCCCTTGAGTGGGACACTGAAGCTTTCTTT.

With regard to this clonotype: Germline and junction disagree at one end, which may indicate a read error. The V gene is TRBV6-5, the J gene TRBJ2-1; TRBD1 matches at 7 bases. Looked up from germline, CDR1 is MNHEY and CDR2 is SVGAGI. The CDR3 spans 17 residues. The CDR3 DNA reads TGTGCCAGCATTTACAATCTCAGGGGGAGCTCCTACAATGAGCAGTTCTTC. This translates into CASIYNLRGSSYNEQFF.

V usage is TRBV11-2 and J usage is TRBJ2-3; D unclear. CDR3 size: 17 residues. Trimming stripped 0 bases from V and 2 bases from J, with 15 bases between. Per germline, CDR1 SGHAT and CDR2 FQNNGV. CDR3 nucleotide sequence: TGTGCCAGCAGCTTAGATGAGGCGTTAGCCTCCACAGATACGCAGTATTTT. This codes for CASSLDEALASTDTQYF.

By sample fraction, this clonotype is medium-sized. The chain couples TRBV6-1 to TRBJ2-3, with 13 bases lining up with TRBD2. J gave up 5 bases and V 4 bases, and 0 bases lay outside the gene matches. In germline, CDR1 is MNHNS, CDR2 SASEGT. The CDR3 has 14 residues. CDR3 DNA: TGTGCCAGCAGTGGGACTAGCGGGAGAGATACGCAGTATTTT. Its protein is CASSGTSGRDTQYF.

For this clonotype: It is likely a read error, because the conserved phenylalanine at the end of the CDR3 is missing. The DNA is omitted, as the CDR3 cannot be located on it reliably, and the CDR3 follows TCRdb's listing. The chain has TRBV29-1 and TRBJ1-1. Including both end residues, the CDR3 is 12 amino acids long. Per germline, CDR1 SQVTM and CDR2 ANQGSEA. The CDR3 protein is CSVAEVRFEASV.

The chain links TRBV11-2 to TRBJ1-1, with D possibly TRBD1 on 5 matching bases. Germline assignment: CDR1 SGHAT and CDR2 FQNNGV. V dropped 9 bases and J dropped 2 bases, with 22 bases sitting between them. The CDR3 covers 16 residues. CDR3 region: CARCLLTRQSNTEAFF. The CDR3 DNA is TGTGCCAGATGCCTACTTACTCGACAGAGCAACACTGAAGCTTTCTTT.

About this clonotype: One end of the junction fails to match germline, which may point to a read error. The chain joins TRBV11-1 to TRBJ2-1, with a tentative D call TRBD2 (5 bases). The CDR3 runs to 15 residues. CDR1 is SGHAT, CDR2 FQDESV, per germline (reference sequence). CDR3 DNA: TGTGTCAGCAACTTAGGGTGGGAGAGTTACAATGAGCAGTTCTTC. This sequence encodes CVSNLGWESYNEQFF.